This T cell receptor (beta chain) was found in a study of blood T cells in healthy people across ages. Overall study results and limits: Roughly linearly, TCR beta diversity per million T cells fell as age increased.

Notes on this clonotype: Its antigen is not identified.

The V gene lost 6 bases and the J gene lost 1 base, with 20 bases spanning the gap. The germline V gene encodes CDR1 SGHTA and CDR2 FQGNSA. The length of the CDR3 is 17 residues. Primed by a sample-barcoded 5' primer and a J-beta primer mix, a second PCR proceeded for about 6 to 12 cycles. A single record per CDR3 protein comes from TCRdb applying MiXCR to the 5' RACE reads. The table has about 780,000 distinct CDR3 sequences, 60% to 80% seen once. The sequencing input was blood. This rearrangement joins TRBV7-2 to TRBJ2-3, with D perhaps being TRBD1 or TRBD2 (6 bases each). The TCR comes from a man aged 30 to 45 in good health. Here the CDR3 reads CASSRVQGGSGTDTQYF. The CDR3 region has the DNA TGTGCCAGCAGTCGAGTCCAAGGGGGGTCTGGCACAGATACGCAGTATTTT.